The clone carrying this T cell receptor (beta chain) was found a few times. The data were taken from a study of technical replicates of blood from a handful of donors. This table comes from immunoSEQ multiplex PCR, and its TCRdb copy is limited to in-frame clones, with some not included. Here the sample spans 91,000 or so clones, around 96% being singletons. The germline CDR1 and CDR2 sequences are SGHRS and YFSETQ. The CDR3 has 14 amino acids. V lost 4 bases to trimming and J lost 4 bases; unmatched junction nucleotides: 5. The sequence derives from a human donor in good health. The chain couples TRBV5-1 to TRBJ2-1, with TRBD1 identical over 7 bases. Sequenced input: T cells isolated from PBMCs. CDR3 loop: CASSVGQTYNEQFF. CDR3 DNA sequence: TGCGCCAGCAGCGTGGGACAGACTTACAATGAGCAGTTCTTC.